Shown below are 17 T cell receptor beta chains from a single sample sequenced in a study of T cell clonality in common variable immunodeficiency. TCRdb's copy holds only in-frame clones and misses some; the assay was immunoSEQ multiplex PCR. The specimen has tens of thousands of clones, none found just once. The specimen sequenced was peripheral blood mononuclear cells. All receptors come from a person aged 18 to 70 in good health.

This clone was seen repeatedly, ten times or more. Read data end 3 residues before the CDR3 end; the end is taken from the germline J gene. The chain carries TRBV20-1 and TRBJ1-5, with 7 positions matching TRBD1. Germline V gene lookup returns CDR1 DFQATT and CDR2 SNEGSKA (reference sequence). This CDR3 comprises 16 residues. J lost 4 bases, V lost 1 base, and 10 bases had no gene match. The CDR3 DNA, read in part, is TGCAGTGCTAGAGTCGCAGGGGGTTTGTTTAATCAGCCC. Protein sequence: CSARVAGGLFNQP. The full CDR3 sequence reads CSARVAGGLFNQPQHF.

This clone was seen many times. From the germline J gene comes the end of the CDR3, since the read stops 3 residues before it. The chain joins TRBV30 to TRBJ2-1, with TRBD1 matching over 7 bases. Germline V gives CDR1 GTSNPN, CDR2 SVGIG (reference sequence). The CDR3 totals 14 residues. The V and J ends lost 5 bases and 0 bases, in that order; junction bases with no gene match: 4. Incomplete CDR3 DNA: TGTGCCTGGTTCCCAGGGGGCTCCTACAATGAG. It specifies CAWFPGGSYNE. The CDR3, in full, reads CAWFPGGSYNEQFF.

This clone was picked up many times. With the read ending 3 residues before the CDR3 end, the germline J gene is used to fill in that end. V and J are TRBV29-1 and TRBJ2-7; 14 positions agree with TRBD2. This CDR3 comprises 17 residues. The V gene's germline CDR1 is SQVTM and CDR2 ANQGSEA. The V and J ends lost 4 bases and 0 bases, in that order; junction bases with no gene match: 8. The sequenced CDR3 bases are TGCAGCGTTGTCGAGGGACTAGCGGGGGTGAACTCCTACGAG. The encoded protein is CSVVEGLAGVNSYE. The entire CDR3 protein is CSVVEGLAGVNSYEQYF.

This clone was observed a handful of times. A much larger clone lies one base from this, so it may be a read error. The read falls 3 residues short of the CDR3 end, and the missing part is taken from the germline J gene. Other DNA sequences in the same sample also yield this CDR3. The genes are TRBV7-2 and TRBJ1-3; weak D call: TRBD1 (6 bases). Germline loops: CDR1 SGHTA, CDR2 FQGNSA. The CDR3 runs to 14 residues. CDR3 protein: CASLTGGRGNTIYF. The covered CDR3 bases are TGTGCCAGCCTAACTGGGGGCAGGGGAAACACG.

This clone was detected many times. CDR3 in amino acids: CASSWTGDTDTQYF. The CDR3 DNA, read in part, is TGTGCCAGCAGCTGGACAGGGGACACAGATACG. This chain joins TRBV5-6 and TRBJ2-3; 9 positions match TRBD1. The read halts 3 residues ahead of the CDR3 end, with the missing end drawn from the germline J gene. V was clipped by 3 bases and J by 2 bases; unmatched bases: 1. The CDR3 runs 14 residues. Germline V lookup: CDR1 SGHDT, CDR2 YYEEEE.

This clone was counted many times. Coverage ceases 3 residues before the CDR3 finishes, and the germline J gene fills in the end. This chain links TRBV7-9 with TRBJ1-1; D is undetermined. CDR3 length: 15 amino acids. Germline CDR1 and CDR2: SEHNR and FQNEAQ (reference sequence). The V end lost 5 bases, the J end lost 0 bases, and 13 bases lay between the germline ends. The part of the CDR3 DNA that was read is TGTGCCAGCAGCCCCGGAGACAAGCTGAACACTGAA. Amino acids: CASSPGDKLNTE. In full, the CDR3 reads CASSPGDKLNTEAFF.

The table lists this clone with many counts. The missing CDR3 end, 3 residues past where the read stops, is filled in from the germline J gene. The chain employs TRBV20-1 and TRBJ1-3, with 11 bases that match TRBD1. Germline CDR1 is DFQATT and CDR2 is SNEGSKA (reference sequence). The CDR3 has 16 residues. With V trimmed by 3 bases and J by 1 base, 5 bases remained unmatched. The sequenced CDR3 bases are TGCAGTGCTAGGAGGACAGGGGGCCTTTCTGGAAACACC. Its translation is CSARRTGGLSGNT. The whole CDR3 sequence reads CSARRTGGLSGNTIYF.

This clone has at least ten counts. The observed sequence ends 3 residues before the CDR3 terminus, with the missing tail filled in from the germline J gene. J is TRBJ1-5 and V is TRBV19, with no clear D. V lost 5 bases, J lost 2 bases, and 19 bases lay in between. This CDR3 region has 17 residues. Germline CDR1 is LNHDA and CDR2 is SQIVND (reference sequence). The CDR3 spells CASSSTALQEGNQPQHF. The sequenced part of the CDR3 DNA is TGTGCCAGTAGTTCCACCGCCTTGCAGGAGGGCAATCAGCCC.

This clone occurred many times. The read stops 3 residues short of the end of the CDR3; the missing end is completed from the germline J gene. V is TRBV18 and J is TRBJ2-2, with TRBD1 matching 10 bases. The V and J ends lost 4 bases and 0 bases, in that order; junction bases with no gene match: 11. The germline V gene has CDR1 KGHSH and CDR2 LQKENI. The CDR3 covers 19 residues. CDR3 bases read: TGTGCCAGCTCACTCCCGGGACAGGGGATCCCAGCGAACACCGGGGAG. Its protein product is CASSLPGQGIPANTGE. The whole CDR3 protein is CASSLPGQGIPANTGELFF.

This clone was detected many times. The read finishes 3 residues shy of the CDR3 end, and the germline J gene is used to complete it. The J gene is TRBJ2-1, the V gene TRBV15, with 10 bases matching TRBD2. J lost 4 bases, V lost 3 bases, and 3 bases had no gene match. This CDR3 has 15 residues. Germline CDR1 and CDR2: LNHNV and YYDKDF (reference sequence). CDR3 protein: CATSSSGRAYNEQFF. The part of the CDR3 DNA that was read is TGTGCCACCAGCAGCAGCGGGAGGGCTTACAATGAG. The whole variable domain, filled in from reference TRBV15 and TRBJ2-1, reads DAMVIQNPRYQVTQFGKPVTLSCSQTLNHNVMYWYQQKSSQAPKLLFHYYDKDFNNEADTPDNFQSRRPNTSFCFLDIRSPGLGDTAMYLCATSSSGRAYNEQFFGPGTRLTVL.

On this clone: The CDR3 is cut off 3 residues early in the read; its end comes from the germline J gene. V usage is TRBV19 and J usage is TRBJ2-3; 9 bases are shared with TRBD1. CDR1 and CDR2 (germline): LNHDA, SQIVND (reference sequence). The CDR3 loop spans 17 amino acids. CDR3 sequence: CASSRGQGMALGETQYF. The DNA read from the CDR3 is TGTGCCAGTAGCCGGGGACAGGGTATGGCTCTAGGGGAGACG.

Details on this clone: A much bigger clone sits one base away, suggesting this may be a read error. The read ends 3 residues early relative to the CDR3; the germline J gene fills the gap. Additional DNA sequences in this sample encode the identical CDR3. The chain combines TRBV7-8 with TRBJ2-7; no clear D gene. The V and J ends lost 2 bases and 5 bases respectively, with 13 bases between them. The length of the CDR3 is 14 residues. From germline, CDR1 is SGHVS and CDR2 FQNEAQ. The covered CDR3 bases are TGTGCCAGCAGCTTACTAGGCGGTAGTCACGAG. It yields the protein CASSLLGGSHE. From start to end, the CDR3 is CASSLLGGSHEQYF.

This clone has a handful of counts. The read halts 3 residues ahead of the CDR3 end, with the missing end drawn from the germline J gene. The chain joins TRBV19 to TRBJ2-2, with D uncertain. The germline V and J ends were trimmed by 0 bases and 3 bases, with 8 bases remaining between them. From germline, CDR1 is LNHDA and CDR2 SQIVND (reference sequence). The CDR3 has 15 residues. CDR3 loop: CASSIDARHTGELFF. The covered CDR3 bases are TGTGCCAGTAGTATAGACGCGCGGCACACCGGGGAG.

This clone was recorded a few times. The read falls 3 residues short of the CDR3 end, and the missing part is taken from the germline J gene. The chain links TRBV6-1 to TRBJ2-3; D is tentatively TRBD1 or TRBD2 (6 bases each). The CDR3 consists of 13 residues. The germline gives CDR1 MNHNS, CDR2 SASEGT. CDR3 sequence: CASSASGEATQYF. CDR3 DNA (partial): TGTGCCAGCAGTGCATCAGGGGAGGCGACG.

This clone occurred many times. The DNA is omitted, as the CDR3 cannot be located on it reliably, and the CDR3 follows TCRdb's listing. The rearrangement joins TRBV6-2 or TRBV6-3 to TRBJ1-2; TRBD1 was called by the table and not checked on the DNA. The CDR3 length is 13 residues, termini included. The germline CDR1 and CDR2 sequences are MNHEY and SVGEGT. CDR3 residues: CASKPGQYFGYTF.

At least ten counts were recorded for this clone. The read halts 3 residues ahead of the CDR3 end, with the missing end drawn from the germline J gene. V gene TRBV5-1 combines with J gene TRBJ1-6, with no clear D. This CDR3 is 13 amino acids long. CDR1 is SGHRS and CDR2 is YFSETQ in the germline V gene. V was cut by 0 bases and J by 8 bases, with 6 bases left in between. The CDR3 is CASSLVPDSPLHF. Partial CDR3 DNA: TGCGCCAGCAGCTTGGTCCCGGATTCACCC. Filled out from reference TRBV5-1 and TRBJ1-6, the complete variable domain reads KAGVTQTPRYLIKTRGQQVTLSCSPISGHRSVSWYQQTPGQGLQFLFEYFSETQRNKGNFPGRFSGRQFSNSRSEMNVSTLELGDSALYLCASSLVPDSPLHFGNGTRLTVT.

This clone was detected many times. The CDR3 here is CASSKADTEAFF. Incomplete CDR3 DNA: TGTGCCAGTAGTAAGGCAGACACTGAA. The chain recombines TRBV19 with TRBJ1-1; unclear D gene. The read terminates 3 residues ahead of where the CDR3 ends, so the germline J gene completes it. Germline CDR1 is LNHDA and CDR2 is SQIVND (reference sequence). The CDR3 consists of 12 residues. V shed 4 bases and J shed 3 bases, with 6 bases lying between them.